This passage covers 28 T cell receptor beta chains from one sample sequenced in a study of beta chain features in type 1 diabetes. General study points: Moderately but significantly shorter TCRB CDR3s were found in Type 1 diabetes patients in all four CD4+ subsets.

Their cognate antigens are unknown. Every bit of the isolated RNA underwent reverse transcription, so sequencing read expressed TCRB transcripts. The table came from immunoSEQ multiplex PCR; TCRdb's copy has only in-frame clones and leaves some out. The sample carries around 140,000 clones, around 9% recorded once. Sequenced material: central memory CD4+ T cells from blood. These receptor sequences come from a man aged 25 to 45 with type 1 diabetes.

This clone appeared a few times. This sequence joins TRBV23-1 and TRBJ1-5; 7 bases are shared with TRBD1. TRBV23-1 belongs to the ORF category, with a function that is uncertain. The CDR3 is 16 amino acids. J lost 5 bases, V lost 5 bases, and 12 bases had no gene match. The CDR3, as DNA: TGCGCCAGCAGTAACCGACAGGGCCTCGGCTATCAGCCCCAGCATTTT. Its translation: CASSNRQGLGYQPQHF.

The genes are TRBV5-1 and TRBJ2-7; 8 nucleotides align to TRBD1. V lost 5 bases to trimming and J lost 5 bases; unmatched junction nucleotides: 12. The germline V gene encodes CDR1 SGHRS and CDR2 YFSETQ. The CDR3 is 15 residues long. For the CDR3, the DNA is TGCGCCAGCAGATCACAGGGGGGATCTTGGGACGAGCAGTACTTC. As protein: CASRSQGGSWDEQYF. The entire variable domain, with the rest obtained from reference TRBV5-1 and TRBJ2-7, is as follows: KAGVTQTPRYLIKTRGQQVTLSCSPISGHRSVSWYQQTPGQGLQFLFEYFSETQRNKGNFPGRFSGRQFSNSRSEMNVSTLELGDSALYLCASRSQGGSWDEQYFGPGTRLTVT.

This clone was observed a few times. This sequence joins TRBV6-6 and TRBJ1-5, with unresolved D. CDR1 and CDR2 (germline): MNHNY, SVGAGI (reference sequence). The CDR3 runs 14 residues. The ends were cut back, 4 bases at V and 3 bases at J, with 10 bases in the middle. In DNA, the CDR3 is TGTGCCAGCAGTTTATCGGGGATCAATCAGCCCCAGCATTTT. Encoded protein: CASSLSGINQPQHF.

This clone was counted a few times. Other nucleotide sequences in the sample specify the same CDR3. The chain links TRBV5-1 to TRBJ2-3, with TRBD1 as a possible D gene (5 bases). Trimming removed 5 bases from V and 0 bases from J, with 7 bases in between. The CDR3 spans 13 residues. Per germline, CDR1 SGHRS and CDR2 YFSETQ. The CDR3 region is CASSSGSTDTQYF. The CDR3 DNA follows: TGCGCCAGCAGTTCAGGGAGCACAGATACGCAGTATTTT.

This chain uses TRBV29-1 with TRBJ2-3; 12 positions agree with TRBD1. The CDR3 is 15 amino acids. The V gene end was trimmed by 4 bases and the J gene end by 1 base; junction bases not matched to a gene: 3. Germline V gene data show CDR1 as SQVTM and CDR2 as ANQGSEA. The CDR3 region has the DNA TGCAGCGTTGGGGGACAGGGGGCGCGCACAGATACGCAGTATTTT. Protein product: CSVGGQGARTDTQYF.

This clone turned up a few times. This rearrangement joins TRBV7-2 to TRBJ2-2; a possible D gene is TRBD2 (5 bases). V lost 5 bases, J lost 5 bases, and 18 bases lay in between. This CDR3 is 16 amino acids long. CDR1 is SGHTA, CDR2 FQGNSA, per germline. The DNA for the CDR3 is TGTGCCAGCAGCCCCATGGCCCCGGGGATAACCGGGGAGCTGTTTTTT. The encoded protein is CASSPMAPGITGELFF.

This clone was counted only a few times. The rearrangement uses TRBV19 and TRBJ1-4; no clear D. The germline V and J ends were trimmed by 5 bases and 5 bases, with 18 bases remaining between them. The CDR3 extends over 16 amino acids. Germline-derived CDR1 and CDR2 are LNHDA and SQIVND (reference sequence). The CDR3 protein is CASSSPTPGGNEKLFF. In DNA form, the CDR3 reads TGTGCCAGTAGTTCGCCGACTCCCGGAGGGAATGAAAAACTGTTTTTT.

The chain combines TRBV7-3 with TRBJ1-5; a possible D gene is TRBD1 (6 bases). Trimming took 4 bases from V and 11 from J, leaving 18 bases between them. The V gene's germline CDR1 is SGHTA and CDR2 FQGTGA. The CDR3 loop spans 14 amino acids. The CDR3 loop is CASSSWTVGSAQHF. As DNA, the CDR3 is TGTGCCAGCAGCTCCTGGACAGTGGGGTCGGCCCAGCATTTT.

V is TRBV6-6 and J is TRBJ1-5; TRBD1 might be the D (6 bases). Germline CDR1 is MNHNY and CDR2 is SVGAGI (reference sequence). Deletions cut 5 bases from V and 4 bases from J, with 12 bases between. This CDR3 is 14 amino acids long. Here the CDR3 reads CASSAGQRNQPQHF. DNA of the CDR3: TGTGCCAGCAGTGCCGGACAGAGAAATCAGCCCCAGCATTTT.

The chain joins TRBV5-1 to TRBJ2-1; 7 bases match TRBD2. CDR1 is SGHRS, CDR2 YFSETQ, per germline. V dropped 0 bases and J dropped 5; count of bases not matched to a gene: 5. This CDR3 contains 15 residues. In nucleotides, the CDR3 is TGCGCCAGCAGCTTGGCCGGACGGGAGGACAATGAGCAGTTCTTC. Amino acid sequence: CASSLAGREDNEQFF.

The chain links TRBV7-9 to TRBJ2-3, with D tentatively TRBD1 (5 bases). The length of the CDR3 is 16 residues. Germline V gene sequence: CDR1 SEHNR, CDR2 FQNEAQ (reference sequence). The V end lost 4 bases, the J end lost 2 bases, and 16 bases lay between the germline ends. The CDR3 sequence: CASSSTVTLPTDTQYF. CDR3 nucleotides: TGTGCCAGCAGCTCGACAGTGACCCTCCCCACAGATACGCAGTATTTT.

This clone was recorded many times. The chain recombines TRBV19 with TRBJ1-2, with D uncertain. The CDR3 runs 13 residues. Germline values: CDR1 LNHDA, CDR2 SQIVND (reference sequence). V lost 6 bases, J lost 1 base, and 9 bases lay in between. The chain's CDR3 is CASRNGLNYGYTF. The CDR3 bases are TGTGCCAGTAGGAACGGACTTAACTATGGCTACACCTTC.

The rearrangement links TRBV4-1 to TRBJ2-1, with 9 bases aligning to TRBD2. Germline V gene lookup returns CDR1 MGHRA and CDR2 YSYEKL. Losses at the gene ends were 0 bases for V and 4 bases for J; bases not matched to a gene: 10. This CDR3 has 18 amino acids. The CDR3 sequence is CASSQEKRGSGRYNEQFF. Here the CDR3 DNA reads TGCGCCAGCAGCCAAGAAAAGAGGGGTAGCGGGAGATACAATGAGCAGTTCTTC.

This clone was counted between two and nine times. The chain is built from TRBV2 and TRBJ2-4, with 9 bases aligning to TRBD2. This CDR3 contains 15 residues. Trimming took 3 bases from V and 3 from J; bases not matched to a gene: 3. Germline-derived CDR1 and CDR2 are SNHLY and FYNNEI. This CDR3 reads CASSEERGVKNIQYF. DNA of the CDR3: TGTGCCAGCAGTGAGGAGCGGGGGGTCAAAAACATTCAGTACTTC.

The rearrangement uses TRBV11-3 and TRBJ2-3; 9 nucleotides agree with TRBD2. CDR1 is SGHNT, CDR2 YENEEA, per germline. This CDR3 spans 16 amino acids. J was trimmed by 1 base and V by 11 bases; bases with no gene match: 13. The CDR3 DNA reads as TGTGCCCCCACCAAGGCGGGGGGGCCGGGCACAGATACGCAGTATTTT. This gives the protein CAPTKAGGPGTDTQYF.

The chain uses TRBV18 and TRBJ2-5; D is perhaps TRBD2 (5 bases). Germline values: CDR1 KGHSH, CDR2 LQKENI. This CDR3 spans 13 amino acids. V lost 3 bases and J lost 6, with 11 bases in between. The CDR3 sequence is CASSPQEGQTQYF. The CDR3 DNA reads as TGTGCCAGCTCACCTCAAGAGGGTCAGACCCAGTACTTC.

This clone was observed at least ten times. V is TRBV5-1 and J is TRBJ1-2, with 7 bases lining up with TRBD1. V was clipped by 4 bases and J by 2 bases; unmatched bases: 2. Per the germline V gene, CDR1 is SGHRS and CDR2 is YFSETQ. The CDR3 consists of 13 residues. CDR3 sequence: CASSQGQNYGYTF. CDR3 nucleotide sequence: TGCGCCAGCAGCCAGGGACAGAACTATGGCTACACCTTC.

This clone was counted only a few times. The rearrangement links TRBV11-1 to TRBJ2-1; 9 positions match TRBD2. The germline gives CDR1 SGHAT, CDR2 FQDESV (reference sequence). The junction had 2 bases not matched to a gene; V was cut back by 0 bases and J by 2 bases. This CDR3 is built from 16 residues. The CDR3 DNA reads as TGTGCCAGCAGCTTAGCTCTAGCGGGAACCTACAATGAGCAGTTCTTC. It translates to CASSLALAGTYNEQFF.

V is TRBV6-1 and J is TRBJ2-6; 10 positions agree with TRBD1. CDR3 length: 16 amino acids. The V segment lost 4 bases and the J segment 4 bases; nucleotides outside the gene matches: 4. Germline V gives CDR1 MNHNS, CDR2 SASEGT. CDR3 loop: CASSAGQGNGANVLTF. In DNA form, the CDR3 reads TGTGCCAGCAGTGCGGGACAGGGGAACGGGGCCAACGTCCTGACTTTC.

This clone was counted only a few times. This chain connects TRBV9 to TRBJ1-5; possible D gene TRBD1, 6 bases. The CDR3 sequence is 15 residues long. Germline-derived CDR1 and CDR2 are SGDLS and YYNGEE. V lost 3 bases and J 2 bases, leaving 12 bases between the germline ends. CDR3 amino acids: CASSGGHGGNQPQHF. DNA for the CDR3: TGTGCCAGCAGCGGGGGACACGGAGGCAATCAGCCCCAGCATTTT.

The V gene is TRBV30, the J gene TRBJ1-6, with a possible D match to TRBD1 (5 bases). Germline CDR1 reads GTSNPN; CDR2 reads SVGIG (reference sequence). Trimming stripped 2 bases from V and 0 bases from J, with 5 bases between. The CDR3 sequence is 14 residues long. CDR3 loop: CAWSQGSYNSPLHF. CDR3 bases: TGTGCCTGGAGTCAGGGCTCCTATAATTCACCCCTCCACTTT.

This clone was counted only a few times. CDR3 sequence reads: CAISARGDEQYF. CDR3 DNA sequence: TGTGCCATCAGTGCTCGGGGGGATGAGCAGTACTTC. The chain joins TRBV10-3 to TRBJ2-7, with 7 bases matching TRBD2. Trimming removed 4 bases from V and 7 bases from J; junction bases left unmatched: 4. Germline loops: CDR1 ENHRY, CDR2 SYGVKD. The CDR3 is 12 residues long.

This clone came up a few times. The chain combines TRBV7-9 with TRBJ2-1; possibly TRBD2 for D (6 bases). V dropped 0 bases and J dropped 0 bases, with 12 bases sitting between them. This CDR3 region has 17 residues. Germline CDR1 reads SEHNR; CDR2 reads FQNEAQ (reference sequence). The CDR3 sequence is CASSLAGSGGSYNEQFF. The CDR3 DNA reads as TGTGCCAGCAGCTTAGCGGGGTCCGGGGGCTCCTACAATGAGCAGTTCTTC.

The genes are TRBV7-2 and TRBJ2-2, with D possibly being TRBD2 (5 bases). With 5 bases removed from V and 7 bases from J, the gap between germline ends came to 17 bases. The CDR3 spans 15 residues. The V gene's germline CDR1 is SGHTA and CDR2 FQGNSA. The CDR3, as DNA: TGTGCCAGCAGCCCCCCAGCCGGGGTTAACGGGGAGCTGTTTTTT. The encoded protein is CASSPPAGVNGELFF.

This clone was recorded a few times. The gene calls are TRBV4-1 and TRBJ1-6; no reliable D call. V was clipped by 0 bases and J by 0 bases, with 15 bases between them. The V gene's germline CDR1 is MGHRA and CDR2 YSYEKL. The CDR3 spans 19 residues. The CDR3 protein is CASSQDALGRNSYNSPLHF. CDR3 nucleotides: TGCGCCAGCAGCCAAGATGCGTTGGGGAGGAACTCCTATAATTCACCCCTCCACTTT.

The chain recombines TRBV2 with TRBJ1-6; D gene ambiguous. V was shortened by 3 bases and J by 10 bases, with 10 bases between the two germline ends. Looked up from germline, CDR1 is SNHLY and CDR2 is FYNNEI. The CDR3 sequence is 13 residues long. CDR3 sequence: CASSDQMESPLHF. CDR3 nucleotides: TGTGCCAGCAGTGATCAGATGGAGTCACCCCTCCACTTT.

This clone was counted only a few times. This chain connects TRBV27 to TRBJ1-2; TRBD1 might be the D (6 bases). The CDR3 is 14 amino acids. V was cut by 6 bases and J by 0 bases, with 11 bases left in between. CDR1 and CDR2 (germline): MNHEY, SMNVEV (reference sequence). The CDR3 is CASSQGRSNYGYTF. In DNA, the CDR3 is TGTGCCAGCAGCCAGGGGAGATCTAACTATGGCTACACCTTC.

This clone was detected a few times. This chain uses TRBV12-5 with TRBJ1-1, with TRBD1 matching 10 bases. Germline-derived CDR1 and CDR2 are LGHNT and FRNRAP. The CDR3 length is 15 residues. Germline trimming cut 5 bases from V and 0 bases from J; bases unmatched to any gene: 3. The CDR3 region has the DNA TGTGCTAGTGGTCTCGGGACAGGGGTGAACACTGAAGCTTTCTTT. Translated: CASGLGTGVNTEAFF.